The 4 T cell receptor beta chains below were found in one sample sequenced in a study of cytomegalovirus exposure and HLA in healthy donors. The PCR ran on 60 Vbeta and 13 Jbeta primers. Produced via immunoSEQ multiplex PCR; TCRdb's table is partial and in-frame only. The sample consists of fewer than 150,000 clones, roughly four fifths of them appearing once. The material sequenced was PBMCs. The receptors were sampled from a young man in good health and CMV-seronegative.

V usage is TRBV18 and J usage is TRBJ1-1; weak D call: TRBD1 (5 bases). Trimming cost V 2 bases and J 1 base, with 14 bases left between them. The CDR3 is made up of 16 amino acids. From germline, CDR1 is KGHSH and CDR2 LQKENI. The CDR3 bases are TGTGCCAGCTCACCAGAGCTAGGGGTGGGGAACACTGAAGCTTTCTTT. Translation: CASSPELGVGNTEAFF.

This clone was seen more than once but under ten times. The CDR3 here is CASSSGGTDTQYF. Here the CDR3 DNA reads TGTGCCAGCAGTAGCGGAGGCACAGATACGCAGTATTTT. The genes are TRBV9 and TRBJ2-3, with D perhaps matching TRBD2 (6 bases). The germline V gene encodes CDR1 SGDLS and CDR2 YYNGEE. Trimming pared 5 bases from V and 1 base from J, leaving 8 bases between. The CDR3 contains 13 residues.

The chain has TRBV5-4 and TRBJ1-1, with a tentative D call TRBD1 (6 bases). This CDR3 contains 15 residues. Germline loops: CDR1 SGHNT, CDR2 YYREEE (reference sequence). Trimming removed 5 bases at V and 5 bases at J, with 19 bases between. The CDR3: CASRLGGAGRTEAFF. In DNA, the CDR3 is TGTGCCAGCAGATTAGGGGGGGCTGGAAGGACTGAAGCTTTCTTT.

The V gene is TRBV30, the J gene TRBJ2-1; 10 nucleotides match TRBD2. This CDR3 spans 15 amino acids. Germline V gene sequence: CDR1 GTSNPN, CDR2 SVGIG (reference sequence). Trimming cost V 4 bases and J 4 bases; bases outside gene matches: 7. Here the CDR3 DNA reads TGTGCCTGGACCATAGCGGGGGGCCCTTACAATGAGCAGTTCTTC. The encoded protein is CAWTIAGGPYNEQFF.